These 20 T cell receptor beta chains came from one sample sequenced in a study of early T cells in non-severe SARS-CoV-2 infection. Each CDR3 protein gets one entry after TCRdb re-called the 5' RACE reads with MiXCR. The sample yields 35,000 to 55,000 distinct CDR3 sequences, under 14% seen once. Sequenced input: whole blood. The receptors shown here come from an adult who was a healthcare worker with PCR-confirmed SARS-CoV-2 infection or an uninfected control (not recorded which).

In its sample, this clonotype was seen many times. The genes are TRBV28 and TRBJ1-6, with D unresolved. V gave up 5 bases and J gave up 9 bases, with 11 bases separating them. Germline CDR1 and CDR2: MDHEN and SYDVKM. The CDR3 length is 13 residues. CDR3 nucleotide sequence: TGTGCCAGCAGTCCCCCCGGAGTTTCACCCCTCCACTTT. It translates to CASSPPGVSPLHF.

This clonotype was detected many times. The J gene is TRBJ2-5, the V gene TRBV6-6; possibly TRBD1 or TRBD2 for D (5 bases each). Trimming removed 9 bases from V and 5 bases from J, with 13 bases in between. Per the germline V gene, CDR1 is MNHNY and CDR2 is SVGAGI (reference sequence). The CDR3 consists of 12 residues. The CDR3 DNA reads as TGTGCCAGTTGGGACCAAACGGAGACCCAGTACTTC. This gives the protein CASWDQTETQYF.

This clonotype was counted many times. CDR3 DNA: TGTGCCAGCAGCCCACAATCCGGGCATGGCTACACCTTC. Amino acid sequence: CASSPQSGHGYTF. The V gene is TRBV28, the J gene TRBJ1-2; unclear D gene. Germline V gene sequence: CDR1 MDHEN, CDR2 SYDVKM. The V end was cut by 6 bases, the J end by 6 bases, with 14 bases between. The CDR3 covers 13 residues.

This clonotype occurred a few times. The chain recombines TRBV20-1 with TRBJ2-7; 9 bases are a match to TRBD2. V was clipped by 5 bases and J by 3 bases; unmatched bases: 8. This CDR3 is built from 14 residues. The germline V gene encodes CDR1 DFQATT and CDR2 SNEGSKA (reference sequence). CDR3 DNA: TGCAGTGCTTACCTGACTAGCGGAAACTACGAGCAGTACTTC. Its protein product is CSAYLTSGNYEQYF.

There are many counts of this clonotype. The DNA for the CDR3 is TGCAGTGCTAGAGATTTGGCTAGCGGGAGTTTCATAGGTGAGCAGTTCTTC. This sequence encodes CSARDLASGSFIGEQFF. The V and J genes are TRBV20-1 and TRBJ2-1, with 10 nucleotides matching TRBD2. CDR1 and CDR2 from the germline V gene are DFQATT and SNEGSKA (reference sequence). The CDR3 has 17 amino acids. J lost 9 bases, V lost 0 bases, and 14 bases had no gene match.

The CDR3 is CSAKRETNYGYTF. The CDR3 nucleotides are TGCAGTGCAAAGAGAGAAACTAACTATGGCTACACCTTC. This chain links TRBV20-1 with TRBJ1-2; no clear D. The CDR3 has 13 amino acids. The germline V gene has CDR1 DFQATT and CDR2 SNEGSKA (reference sequence). Trimming took 6 bases from V and 0 from J, leaving 11 bases between them.

At least ten counts were recorded for this clonotype. The gene calls are TRBV10-3 and TRBJ2-3; D is perhaps TRBD1 (5 bases). Germline V gene sequence: CDR1 ENHRY, CDR2 SYGVKD. This CDR3 comprises 14 residues. V lost 6 bases to trimming and J lost 0 bases, with 10 bases between them. The CDR3 nucleotides read TGTGCCATCAGCGGACACGAGAGCACAGATACGCAGTATTTT. Its translation is CAISGHESTDTQYF.

The chain combines TRBV12-3 or TRBV12-4 with TRBJ2-1; tentatively, D is TRBD2 (5 bases). V was shortened by 6 bases and J by 15 bases, with 18 bases between the two germline ends. The CDR3 contains 12 residues. CDR3 amino acids: CASSRLGGPPFF. DNA of the CDR3: TGTGCCAGCAGCAGACTCGGAGGACCCCCGTTCTTC.

This clonotype appeared a few times. The J gene is TRBJ2-7, the V gene TRBV7-9; D gene uncertain. The germline V and J ends were trimmed by 4 bases and 3 bases, with 13 bases remaining between them. The CDR3 is 14 amino acids. Germline values: CDR1 SEHNR, CDR2 FQNEAQ (reference sequence). The CDR3 spells CASSSPGPRYEQYF. In DNA, the CDR3 is TGTGCCAGCAGCTCACCTGGACCGCGCTACGAGCAGTACTTC.

This clonotype was counted ten times or more. The CDR3 bases are TGCGCCAGCAGTGAGAGTGAGCGGGGGACCTTTGAGCAGTTCTTC. It codes for CASSESERGTFEQFF. V and J are TRBV10-2 and TRBJ2-1, with 8 bases that match TRBD2. The length of the CDR3 is 15 residues. V was pared by 2 bases and J by 9 bases, with 9 bases of the junction left unmatched. CDR1 is WSHSY and CDR2 is SAAADI in the germline V gene.

This clonotype was detected ten times or more. This rearrangement joins TRBV10-3 to TRBJ1-1; D is uncertain. CDR3 length: 15 amino acids. Trimming pared 3 bases from V and 4 bases from J, leaving 15 bases between. Germline V CDR1 and CDR2: ENHRY, SYGVKD. CDR3: CAISENEMSGTEAFF. CDR3 nucleotides: TGTGCCATCAGTGAAAACGAGATGAGCGGCACTGAAGCTTTCTTT.

This clonotype has ten or more counts. V usage is TRBV7-8 and J usage is TRBJ1-4; TRBD1 might be the D (6 bases). V shed 6 bases and J shed 4 bases, with 12 bases lying between them. The CDR3 is 14 amino acids. CDR1 and CDR2 from the germline V gene are SGHVS and FQNEAQ. The CDR3 loop is CASREGVVNEKLFF. CDR3 sequence (DNA): TGTGCCAGCAGGGAGGGGGTGGTTAATGAAAAACTGTTTTTT. The entire variable domain, with the rest obtained from reference TRBV7-8 and TRBJ1-4, is as follows: GAGVSQSPRYKVAKRGQDVALRCDPISGHVSLFWYQQALGQGPEFLTYFQNEAQLDKSGLPSDRFFAERPEGSVSTLKIQRTQQEDSAVYLCASREGVVNEKLFFGSGTQLSVL.

This clonotype occurred many times. The chain uses TRBV6-2 or TRBV6-3 and TRBJ2-1, with D maybe TRBD2 (5 bases). Trimming removed 0 bases at V and 6 bases at J, with 12 bases between. CDR1 MNHEY and CDR2 SVGEGT come from the germline V gene. The CDR3 spans 15 residues. The DNA of the CDR3 is TGTGCCAGCAGTTACTCATTGGCTAGCAGCAATGAGCAGTTCTTC. Translation: CASSYSLASSNEQFF.

The chain employs TRBV7-6 and TRBJ1-5, with TRBD1 matching over 8 bases. The trim removed 5 bases at V and 0 bases at J, leaving 3 bases unmatched. CDR1 SGHVS and CDR2 FNYEAQ come from the germline V gene. This CDR3 contains 15 residues. The CDR3 spells CASSPGTGSNQPQHF. CDR3 sequence (DNA): TGTGCCAGCAGCCCGGGGACAGGTAGCAATCAGCCCCAGCATTTT.

This clonotype was counted at least ten times. The gene calls are TRBV7-6 and TRBJ2-1; TRBD2 agrees at 10 bases. Germline CDR1 reads SGHVS; CDR2 reads FNYEAQ. V shed 7 bases, J shed 0 bases, and the junction held 3 bases outside the gene matches. The CDR3 extends over 15 amino acids. The CDR3 loop is CASNPSGSSYNEQFF. Here the CDR3 DNA reads TGTGCCAGCAACCCTAGCGGGAGCTCCTACAATGAGCAGTTCTTC.

This clonotype was observed many times. The gene calls are TRBV19 and TRBJ1-5; TRBD1 aligns across 9 bases. The CDR3 contains 15 residues. Trimming at V came to 6 bases and at J to 0 bases, leaving 3 bases not matched to a gene. CDR1 is LNHDA and CDR2 is SQIVND in the germline V gene (reference sequence). The CDR3 coding sequence is TGTGCCAGTAGCAGGACAGGGGTTAGCAATCAGCCCCAGCATTTT. Amino acids: CASSRTGVSNQPQHF.

There are many counts of this clonotype. The chain recombines TRBV28 with TRBJ2-7; 7 bases fit TRBD2. CDR1 and CDR2 from the germline V gene are MDHEN and SYDVKM. The CDR3 runs 15 residues. Germline trimming cut 1 base from V and 3 bases from J; bases unmatched to any gene: 6. CDR3 DNA: TGTGCCAGCAGTTTATATGGCGGGAGAGACTACGAGCAGTACTTC. Its translation: CASSLYGGRDYEQYF.

In this sample, this clonotype turned up a few times. This rearrangement joins TRBV6-4 to TRBJ2-1; no reliable D call. Germline CDR1 and CDR2: MRHNA and SNTAGT. This CDR3 is built from 14 residues. Trimming took off 2 bases at V and 8 bases at J, with 13 bases between the two ends. CDR3: CASSDPSLSDEQFF. The CDR3 coding sequence is TGTGCCAGCAGTGACCCTTCTTTATCGGATGAGCAGTTCTTC.

V and J are TRBV7-3 and TRBJ2-1; D is perhaps TRBD2 (7 bases). Germline values: CDR1 SGHTA, CDR2 FQGTGA. V was pared by 8 bases and J by 6 bases, with 20 bases between. This CDR3 is 15 amino acids long. For the CDR3, the DNA is TGTGCCAGCGCCCCGGGGGGACAAAATATCAATGAGCAGTTCTTC. Its translation is CASAPGGQNINEQFF.

The CDR3 protein is CASSLWGPSGNTIYF. In DNA, the CDR3 is TGTGCCAGCAGCTTATGGGGGCCCTCTGGAAACACCATATATTTT. The V call is TRBV7-8, the J call TRBJ1-3, with D maybe TRBD1 (6 bases). The V gene lost 2 bases and the J gene lost 0 bases, with 8 bases spanning the gap. This CDR3 comprises 15 residues. Germline values: CDR1 SGHVS, CDR2 FQNEAQ.